Presented here are 9 T cell receptor beta chains from one specimen sequenced in a study of blood T cells in healthy people across ages. A sample-barcoded 5' primer and a J-beta primer mix were used in a second PCR of roughly 7 to 11 cycles. MiXCR was run by TCRdb on the 5' RACE reads, yielding one entry per CDR3 protein. Of 1,500,000 or so distinct CDR3 sequences listed, 55% to 75% are singletons. The specimen sequenced was blood. Receptors were obtained from a man between 18 and 35 years old in good health.

This clonotype appeared many times. The junction differs from germline at one of its ends, possibly a read error. The chain uses TRBV5-1 and TRBJ2-6, with D hard to call. The CDR3 has 15 residues. Per the germline V gene, CDR1 is SGHRS and CDR2 is YFSETQ. CDR3 in DNA: TGTGCCAGCAGCCCTGGTTCCTCTGGGGCCAACGTCCTGACTTTC. Its translation is CASSPGSSGANVLTF. The full variable domain, with the rest looked up from reference TRBV5-1 and TRBJ2-6, is KAGVTQTPRYLIKTRGQQVTLSCSPISGHRSVSWYQQTPGQGLQFLFEYFSETQRNKGNFPGRFSGRQFSNSRSEMNVSTLELGDSALYLCASSPGSSGANVLTFGAGSRLTVL.

This clonotype was recorded a few times. The rearrangement joins TRBV10-3 to TRBJ1-2, with TRBD1 as a possible D gene (5 bases). Germline values: CDR1 ENHRY, CDR2 SYGVKD. Deletions cut 2 bases from V and 3 bases from J, with 13 bases between. The CDR3 contains 15 residues. The CDR3, as DNA: TGTGCCATCAGTGAGGACCTCAGGGCTGACTATGGCTACACCTTC. It specifies CAISEDLRADYGYTF.

This clonotype was recorded once. The junction departs from the called germline gene at one end, perhaps through a read error. CDR3 in DNA: TGCGCCAGCAGCCAGGAGGGGGCCACTGAAACTTTCTTT. It codes for CASSQEGATETFF. V and J are TRBV4-1 and TRBJ1-1; 7 bases fit TRBD1. Germline V gene data show CDR1 as MGHRA and CDR2 as YSYEKL. CDR3 size: 13 residues.

This clonotype has only a few counts. This chain connects TRBV7-2 to TRBJ1-6; D unclear. Trimming removed 7 bases at V and 7 bases at J, with 14 bases between. Germline V lookup: CDR1 SGHTA, CDR2 FQGNSA. The CDR3 loop spans 14 amino acids. CDR3 protein: CASMGGWSNSPLHF. DNA for the CDR3: TGTGCCAGCATGGGAGGGTGGTCGAATTCACCCCTCCACTTT.

This clonotype was picked up many times. V is TRBV4-2 and J is TRBJ2-1, with D perhaps matching TRBD1 or TRBD2 (5 bases each). Germline CDR1 reads LGHNA; CDR2 reads YNFKEQ. This CDR3 comprises 12 residues. V was shortened by 0 bases and J by 9 bases, with 6 bases between the two germline ends. In DNA form, the CDR3 reads TGTGCCAGCAGCCAAGAAGGGACTGAGCAGTTCTTC. Translation: CASSQEGTEQFF.

This chain links TRBV9 with TRBJ2-7; 8 bases match TRBD2. CDR3 size: 15 residues. The germline V gene encodes CDR1 SGDLS and CDR2 YYNGEE. V shed 0 bases, J shed 2 bases, and the junction held 4 bases outside the gene matches. CDR3 residues: CASSVGNSGTYEQYF. CDR3 nucleotides: TGTGCCAGCAGCGTAGGTAATAGCGGGACCTACGAGCAGTACTTC.

The chain has TRBV10-1 and TRBJ2-2; TRBD2 matches 8 bases. Germline loops: CDR1 WNHNN, CDR2 SYGVQD (reference sequence). With V trimmed by 10 bases and J by 1 base, 8 bases remained unmatched. The CDR3 is made up of 15 amino acids. In DNA form, the CDR3 reads TGCGCCACTTCTGTGGCGGGAGGGAACACCGGGGAGCTGTTTTTT. Translated, it gives CATSVAGGNTGELFF.

The V gene is TRBV18, the J gene TRBJ2-1, with D perhaps matching TRBD1 or TRBD2 (6 bases each). Per germline, CDR1 KGHSH and CDR2 LQKENI. V was shortened by 3 bases and J by 5 bases, with 20 bases between the two germline ends. This CDR3 has 17 residues. CDR3 DNA sequence: TGTGCCAGCTCACCGGGGTCCCCGGGGGCGGTGAACAATGAGCAGTTCTTC. It is translated as CASSPGSPGAVNNEQFF.

In this sample, this clonotype turned up a few times. The J gene is TRBJ2-4, the V gene TRBV27; the D is unclear. Germline V lookup: CDR1 MNHEY, CDR2 SMNVEV (reference sequence). V was trimmed by 10 bases and J by 1 base, leaving 11 bases between them. There are 13 residues in the CDR3. The DNA for the CDR3 is TGTGCCAACCCTCCCCAGGCCAAAAACATTCAGTACTTC. It yields the protein CANPPQAKNIQYF.